The T cell receptor beta chain under discussion was sequenced for a study of beta chain features in type 1 diabetes. Study-wide background: Healthy donors, compared against patients, showed similar age, gender and cell yields.

About this clone: What it binds is unknown.

It was via CD45RO/CCR7/CD25/CD127/CD95/CD27 that CD4+ naive, central memory, regulatory and stem cell-like memory cells were sorted. Purities in excess of 98% were seen in all sorted populations. The authors reverse transcribed all of the isolated RNA, so sequencing captured expressed TCRB transcripts. About 3.57 million reads were obtained on average from naive, central memory and regulatory T cell samples. Produced via immunoSEQ multiplex PCR; TCRdb's table is partial and in-frame only. This table has about 160,000 clones, around 7.9% appearing once. CDR1 is SGHRS, CDR2 YFSETQ, per germline. The CDR3 contains 17 residues. Germline trimming cut 4 bases from V and 0 bases from J; bases unmatched to any gene: 7. The study's findings and limits: Moderate yet significant TCRB CDR3 shortening was seen in Type 1 diabetes patients in all four CD4+ subsets.

Sequencing input: central memory CD4+ T cells from blood. The chain carries TRBV5-1 and TRBJ2-2, with 9 positions matching TRBD2. The source is a young man with type 1 diabetes. CDR3 DNA sequence: TGCGCCAGCAGCGCGATACTAGCGGGCTCGAACACCGGGGAGCTGTTTTTT. Translating gives CASSAILAGSNTGELFF.